The TCR beta chain under discussion was sequenced for a study of blood T cell repertoires in COVID-19. Turning to the study itself: Material from acute and convalescent COVID-19 was sourced from the United States, Italy and Spain. In each case, the material was cDNA or gDNA derived from T cells, B-cell-depleted T cells, or PBMCs.

The J segment lost 1 base and the V segment lost 0 bases, leaving 1 base of the junction unmatched. This CDR3 region has 15 residues. CDR1 is SGHTS, CDR2 YDEGEE, per germline. Authors' processing steps: Reference gene primer amplification yielded estimated nucleated cell counts. The protocol was immunoSEQ multiplex PCR, while the TCRdb copy is restricted to in-frame clones and leaves out a portion. The V and J calls and clone size are taken from that table; D and trimming were inferred from the DNA. Of more than 95,000 clones in the sample, 90% to 95% were seen once. Sequencing input: peripheral blood. V gene TRBV5-8 combines with J gene TRBJ2-1, with 7 bases matching TRBD2. The sequence was obtained from a human donor in a cohort sampled during active COVID-19. The CDR3 reads CASSLGAGSYNEQFF. The CDR3 nucleotides read TGTGCCAGCAGCTTGGGAGCGGGGTCCTACAATGAGCAGTTCTTC.